Presented here are 27 T cell receptor beta chains from one specimen sequenced in a study of shared clonotypes between healthy human individuals. The protocol was immunoSEQ multiplex PCR, while the TCRdb copy is restricted to in-frame clones and leaves out a portion. Here the sample spans about 600,000 clones, about 80% being singletons. Sequencing used PBMCs. These receptors all stem from a middle-aged woman in good health. Some clones in this sample may be carry-over from other donors' samples.

The CDR3: CASSEAGVNEQYF. DNA for the CDR3: TGTGCCAGCAGCGAAGCGGGAGTCAACGAGCAGTACTTC. The V and J genes are TRBV9 and TRBJ2-7; 8 bases are shared with TRBD2. Germline V CDR1 and CDR2: SGDLS, YYNGEE. The CDR3 sequence is 13 residues long. V shed 3 bases and J 5 bases; nucleotides not matched to a gene: 4.

This clone was recorded only once. This chain links TRBV9 with TRBJ2-3, with TRBD1 as a possible D gene (5 bases). The CDR3 length is 14 residues. Germline-derived CDR1 and CDR2 are SGDLS and YYNGEE. Trimming took off 0 bases at V and 2 bases at J, with 7 bases between the two ends. The CDR3 DNA sequence: TGTGCCAGCAGCGTAGTACAGGCCACAGATACGCAGTATTTT. Translated, it gives CASSVVQATDTQYF.

V gene TRBV5-4 combines with J gene TRBJ2-7, with D unresolved. Germline values: CDR1 SGHNT, CDR2 YYREEE (reference sequence). CDR3 length: 12 amino acids. The V end was cut by 4 bases, the J end by 4 bases, with 9 bases between. This CDR3 reads CASSLLSYEQYF. The CDR3 DNA sequence: TGTGCCAGCAGCCTGTTGAGTTACGAGCAGTACTTC.

On this clone itself: A far larger clone is only one base removed, so a read error is likely. Other DNA sequences in the same sample also yield this CDR3. This sequence joins TRBV28 and TRBJ2-1; a weak D match, TRBD2 (5 bases). The germline gives CDR1 MDHEN, CDR2 SYDVKM. This CDR3 is built from 16 residues. V lost 6 bases and J 1 base, leaving 16 bases between the germline ends. The CDR3 DNA follows: TGTGCCAGCAGCTACCCTCACGGAGGTTCCTACAATGAGCAGTTCTTC. It specifies CASSYPHGGSYNEQFF.

This clone was seen ten or more times. The J gene is TRBJ2-3, the V gene TRBV6-1; 14 bases agree with TRBD2. Trimming took 4 bases from V and 4 from J; bases not matched to a gene: 1. This CDR3 comprises 15 residues. Per germline, CDR1 MNHNS and CDR2 SASEGT. CDR3 nucleotide sequence: TGTGCCAGCAGTGGACTAGCGGGAGGGCCAGATACGCAGTATTTT. It encodes CASSGLAGGPDTQYF.

V is TRBV7-2 and J is TRBJ2-5; 12 bases fit TRBD2. Germline V lookup: CDR1 SGHTA, CDR2 FQGNSA. The CDR3 sequence is 15 residues long. Trimming took 4 bases from V and 5 from J; bases not matched to a gene: 5. This CDR3 is CASSSPGLAGETQYF. The DNA of the CDR3 is TGTGCCAGCAGCTCTCCGGGACTAGCGGGTGAGACCCAGTACTTC. The full variable domain, in which reference TRBV7-2 and TRBJ2-5 provide the parts outside the CDR3, is GAGVSQSPSNKVTEKGKDVELRCDPISGHTALYWYRQSLGQGLEFLIYFQGNSAPDKSGLPSDRFSAERTGGSVSTLTIQRTQQEDSAVYLCASSSPGLAGETQYFGPGTRLLVL.

This sequence joins TRBV28 and TRBJ2-7, with unresolved D. V was shortened by 6 bases and J by 2 bases, with 8 bases between the two germline ends. The V gene's germline CDR1 is MDHEN and CDR2 SYDVKM. The CDR3 extends over 12 amino acids. As DNA, the CDR3 is TGTGCCAGCAGCAGGTCCGCCTACGAGCAGTACTTC. It codes for CASSRSAYEQYF.

This clone is a singleton in its sample. The chain uses TRBV18 and TRBJ2-2, with D unresolved. This CDR3 contains 16 residues. Germline CDR1 KGHSH, CDR2 LQKENI. V shed 0 bases and J shed 1 base, with 9 bases lying between them. CDR3 protein: CASSPPNPQNTGELFF. In DNA form, the CDR3 reads TGTGCCAGCTCACCACCAAATCCCCAGAACACCGGGGAGCTGTTTTTT.

The chain carries TRBV19 and TRBJ1-1; 7 nucleotides line up with TRBD1. The V gene end was trimmed by 3 bases and the J gene end by 1 base; junction bases not matched to a gene: 2. This CDR3 is built from 14 residues. Germline values: CDR1 LNHDA, CDR2 SQIVND (reference sequence). CDR3 nucleotides: TGTGCCAGTAGTATTGGGACAGCGAACACTGAAGCTTTCTTT. Protein product: CASSIGTANTEAFF.

The rearrangement uses TRBV5-1 and TRBJ2-5; 12 bases align to TRBD2. From germline, CDR1 is SGHRS and CDR2 YFSETQ. The CDR3 has 13 residues. V was pared by 6 bases and J by 5 bases, with 2 bases of the junction left unmatched. The CDR3 loop is CASTLAGGETQYF. CDR3 nucleotide sequence: TGCGCCAGCACTCTAGCGGGAGGGGAGACCCAGTACTTC. The entire variable domain, with the rest obtained from reference TRBV5-1 and TRBJ2-5, is as follows: KAGVTQTPRYLIKTRGQQVTLSCSPISGHRSVSWYQQTPGQGLQFLFEYFSETQRNKGNFPGRFSGRQFSNSRSEMNVSTLELGDSALYLCASTLAGGETQYFGPGTRLLVL.

The chain joins TRBV28 to TRBJ2-7; D unresolved. Between the trimmed V and J ends, which lost 2 bases and 5 bases, there was a span of 19 bases. This CDR3 contains 16 residues. Per the germline V gene, CDR1 is MDHEN and CDR2 is SYDVKM. CDR3 region: CASSLPRDVGPDEQYF. For the CDR3, the DNA is TGTGCCAGCAGTTTACCCCGAGATGTCGGCCCGGACGAGCAGTACTTC.

As DNA, the CDR3 is TGTGCCAGCAGTTACCCTCCCCCCGGGGATGGCTACACCTTC. Translated: CASSYPPPGDGYTF. The rearrangement joins TRBV6-6 to TRBJ1-2; D ambiguous. The V gene lost 2 bases and the J gene lost 6 bases, with 13 bases spanning the gap. Germline V lookup: CDR1 MNHNY, CDR2 SVGAGI (reference sequence). This CDR3 has 14 residues.

This chain links TRBV6-6 with TRBJ1-3; 9 nucleotides align to TRBD1. Germline lookup yields CDR1 MNHNY and CDR2 SVGAGI (reference sequence). V shed 0 bases and J 7 bases; nucleotides not matched to a gene: 4. The CDR3 contains 15 residues. The chain's CDR3 is CASSYSMDRGNTIYF. The CDR3 DNA follows: TGTGCCAGCAGTTACTCGATGGACAGGGGTAACACCATATATTTT.

With respect to this clone: A far larger clone is one base from this, pointing to a likely read error. V and J are TRBV5-4 and TRBJ2-5; D may be TRBD2 (6 bases). CDR1 is SGHNT, CDR2 YYREEE, per germline (reference sequence). CDR3 length equals 13 residues. The CDR3 spells CASSLVPRETQHF. The CDR3 nucleotides read TGTGCCAGCAGCTTGGTACCCCGGGAGACCCAGCACTTC.

The rearrangement uses TRBV6-1 and TRBJ1-4; 7 nucleotides agree with TRBD1. The germline V gene encodes CDR1 MNHNS and CDR2 SASEGT. V trimming: 3 bases; J trimming: 8 bases; junction bases outside the gene matches: 6. The CDR3 is made up of 14 amino acids. The CDR3 bases are TGTGCCAGCAGTGACAGGGGGTTCCGCGAAAAACTGTTTTTT. Translating gives CASSDRGFREKLFF.

V and J are TRBV4-1 and TRBJ2-5; TRBD2 agrees at 7 bases. Trimming took 8 bases from V and 1 from J; bases not matched to a gene: 4. In germline, CDR1 is MGHRA, CDR2 YSYEKL. This CDR3 comprises 13 residues. CDR3 nucleotides: TGCGCCAGCGGCCTAGCGGTCCAAGAGACCCAGTACTTC. Protein: CASGLAVQETQYF.

This clone came up once. The chain couples TRBV6-1 to TRBJ2-7; D possibly matches TRBD1 or TRBD2 (5 bases each). This CDR3 comprises 13 residues. Germline V gene data show CDR1 as MNHNS and CDR2 as SASEGT. Trimming shortened V by 10 bases and J by 1 base, and 14 bases separated the two germline ends. This CDR3 reads CAIEGPFSYEQYF. CDR3 nucleotide sequence: TGTGCCATCGAGGGACCCTTTTCCTACGAGCAGTACTTC.

This chain uses TRBV5-5 with TRBJ2-1, with 11 bases fitting TRBD2. This CDR3 is 15 amino acids long. V shed 3 bases and J 3 bases; nucleotides not matched to a gene: 2. Germline values: CDR1 SGHKS, CDR2 YYEKEE (reference sequence). DNA of the CDR3: TGTGCCAGCAGCTCTAGCGGGAGGTTCTACAATGAGCAGTTCTTC. It is translated as CASSSSGRFYNEQFF.

In this sample, this clone turned up a few times. The rearrangement links TRBV18 to TRBJ2-6, with a weak D call TRBD1 (6 bases). The ends were cut back, 3 bases at V and 4 bases at J, with 10 bases in the middle. Germline values: CDR1 KGHSH, CDR2 LQKENI. The CDR3 is 15 residues long. The CDR3: CASSPRTDGANVLTF. CDR3 nucleotides: TGTGCCAGCTCACCGAGGACAGACGGGGCCAACGTCCTGACTTTC.

About this clone itself: A much larger clone sits a single nucleotide away, making a read error possible. Other DNA sequences in this specimen translate into the identical CDR3. The V gene is TRBV2, the J gene TRBJ1-1; 8 bases match TRBD1. This CDR3 is 21 amino acids long. V lost 6 bases, J lost 5 bases, and 29 bases stayed unmatched. Germline V gene sequence: CDR1 SNHLY, CDR2 FYNNEI. CDR3 sequence (DNA): TGTGCCAGCAGCATTACCATAACGGCCGGACAGGGCGGGGGGAGATCGACTGAAGCTTTCTTT. Amino acid sequence: CASSITITAGQGGGRSTEAFF.

Comment on this clone: This likely comes from a read error, as the CDR3 has no conserved phenylalanine or tryptophan at its end. Because the CDR3's place on the DNA is in doubt, the DNA is left out and the CDR3 is given as listed by TCRdb. The gene calls are TRBV7-9 and TRBJ1-1. Germline assignment: CDR1 SEHNR and CDR2 FQNEAQ (reference sequence). The CDR3 length is 10 residues, termini included. CDR3 loop: CASSLAAVSL.

The rearrangement links TRBV2 to TRBJ2-7; 7 bases are a match to TRBD2. CDR1 and CDR2 from the germline V gene are SNHLY and FYNNEI. The CDR3 spans 12 residues. The trim removed 6 bases at V and 6 bases at J, leaving 5 bases unmatched. The CDR3 region has the DNA TGTGCCAGCAGCGCCTCGGGGGGCGAGCAGTACTTC. Protein product: CASSASGGEQYF.

A note on this clone: A much larger clone sits a single nucleotide away, making a read error possible. The CDR3 does not close with the conserved phenylalanine or tryptophan, likely indicating a read error. This sequence joins TRBV30 and TRBJ2-7, with 15 bases identical to TRBD2. Germline lookup yields CDR1 GTSNPN and CDR2 SVGIG (reference sequence). CDR3 size: 15 residues. The trim removed 4 bases at V and 5 bases at J, leaving 6 bases unmatched. The CDR3 sequence is CAWTSGLAGGDEQYL. As DNA, the CDR3 is TGTGCCTGGACCAGTGGACTAGCGGGAGGGGACGAGCAGTACCTC.

The chain combines TRBV27 with TRBJ2-2; 7 bases align to TRBD2. The CDR3 contains 14 residues. Germline V gene sequence: CDR1 MNHEY, CDR2 SMNVEV (reference sequence). Losses at the gene ends were 7 bases for V and 1 base for J; bases not matched to a gene: 3. CDR3 sequence (DNA): TGTGCCAGCAAGTGGACTAGGAACACCGGGGAGCTGTTTTTT. It encodes CASKWTRNTGELFF.

This clone came up once. The rearrangement links TRBV5-4 to TRBJ2-7; the D gene is possibly TRBD1 (6 bases). Germline CDR1 SGHNT, CDR2 YYREEE (reference sequence). The CDR3 totals 13 residues. Between the trimmed V and J ends, which lost 4 bases and 7 bases, there was a span of 15 bases. The chain's CDR3 is CASSPQGTGEQYF. CDR3 DNA sequence: TGTGCCAGCAGCCCACAGGGCACAGGGGAGCAGTACTTC.

Details on this clone: A clone one base away is much larger, so this may be a read error. The gene calls are TRBV30 and TRBJ2-7; either TRBD1 or TRBD2 may fit D (6 bases each). Germline CDR1 GTSNPN, CDR2 SVGIG (reference sequence). The V and J ends lost 7 bases and 6 bases respectively, with 10 bases between them. CDR3 length: 10 amino acids. CDR3 protein: CAFGGLEQYF. CDR3 bases: TGTGCCTTTGGGGGGCTCGAGCAGTACTTC.

About this clone itself: The same CDR3 arises from other DNA sequences in this sample as well. V usage is TRBV2 and J usage is TRBJ1-5; D unclear. Trimming took off 1 base at V and 5 bases at J, with 6 bases between the two ends. The CDR3 is 13 residues long. CDR1 is SNHLY, CDR2 FYNNEI, per germline. CDR3 residues: CASSEGRDQPQHF. The CDR3 region has the DNA TGTGCCAGCAGTGAAGGTAGGGATCAGCCCCAGCATTTT.